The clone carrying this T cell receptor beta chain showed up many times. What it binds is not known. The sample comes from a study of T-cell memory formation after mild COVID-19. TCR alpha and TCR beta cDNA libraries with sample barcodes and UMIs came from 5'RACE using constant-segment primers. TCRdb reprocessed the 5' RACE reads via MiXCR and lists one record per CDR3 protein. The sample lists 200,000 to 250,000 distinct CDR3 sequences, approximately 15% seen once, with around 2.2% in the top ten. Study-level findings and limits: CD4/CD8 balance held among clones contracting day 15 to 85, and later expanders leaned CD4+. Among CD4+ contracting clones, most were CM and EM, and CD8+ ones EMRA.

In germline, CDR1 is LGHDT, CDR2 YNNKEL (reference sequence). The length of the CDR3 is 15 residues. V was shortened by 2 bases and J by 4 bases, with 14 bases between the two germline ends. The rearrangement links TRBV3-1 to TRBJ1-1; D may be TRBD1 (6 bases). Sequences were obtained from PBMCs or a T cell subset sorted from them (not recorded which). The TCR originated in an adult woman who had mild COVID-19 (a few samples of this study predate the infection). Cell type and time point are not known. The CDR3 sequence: CASSQQGRGSTEAFF. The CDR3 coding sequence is TGTGCCAGCAGCCAACAGGGGCGGGGTAGCACTGAAGCTTTCTTT.